These 12 T cell receptor beta chains came from one sample sequenced in a study of blood T cell repertoires in COVID-19. Clones were read by immunoSEQ multiplex PCR, and TCRdb kept only the in-frame ones, dropping some. Counted here are approximately 150,000 clones, around 88% occurring once; the ten biggest clones make up less than 2%. The source material was peripheral blood. The receptors originated from a woman aged 55-69 years with acute or convalescent COVID-19.

The chain combines TRBV5-1 with TRBJ2-3; D call uncertain. The V and J ends lost 4 bases and 3 bases respectively, with 6 bases between them. Germline V gene sequence: CDR1 SGHRS, CDR2 YFSETQ. The CDR3 contains 12 residues. In DNA, the CDR3 is TGCGCCAGCAGCCTCGAGACAGATACGCAGTATTTT. Translated, it gives CASSLETDTQYF.

This chain connects TRBV4-3 to TRBJ1-1, with D perhaps matching TRBD1 (5 bases). CDR3 size: 14 residues. Germline assignment: CDR1 LGHNA and CDR2 YSLEER. With 2 bases removed from V and 4 bases from J, the gap between germline ends came to 11 bases. The CDR3 reads CASSQLTVPTEAFF. As DNA, the CDR3 is TGCGCCAGCAGCCAACTGACAGTCCCCACTGAAGCTTTCTTT.

This chain links TRBV30 with TRBJ1-1; D call uncertain. Per germline, CDR1 GTSNPN and CDR2 SVGIG (reference sequence). The CDR3 is 11 residues long. V shed 3 bases and J shed 11 bases, with 13 bases lying between them. The CDR3 loop is CAWRFRGGAFF. The CDR3 nucleotides are TGTGCCTGGAGGTTTCGGGGTGGGGCTTTCTTT. The complete variable domain, with remaining parts taken from reference TRBV30 and TRBJ1-1, reads SQTIHQWPATLVQPVGSPLSLECTVEGTSNPNLYWYRQAAGRGLQLLFYSVGIGQISSEVPQNLSASRPQDRQFILSSKKLLLSDSGFYLCAWRFRGGAFFGQGTRLTVV.

The chain uses TRBV29-1 and TRBJ2-1; D not resolved. The germline V gene has CDR1 SQVTM and CDR2 ANQGSEA. The germline V and J ends were trimmed by 5 bases and 7 bases, with 6 bases remaining between them. The CDR3 length is 10 residues. The CDR3 region has the DNA TGCAGCGTTTTCGAGAATGAGCAGTTCTTC. Amino acids: CSVFENEQFF.

The chain links TRBV4-3 to TRBJ2-3, with D unclear. The length of the CDR3 is 16 residues. Germline CDR1 is LGHNA and CDR2 is YSLEER. The germline V and J ends were trimmed by 0 bases and 2 bases, with 12 bases remaining between them. This chain's CDR3 is CASSQDHPKPTDTQYF. Here the CDR3 DNA reads TGCGCCAGCAGCCAAGATCATCCGAAGCCCACAGATACGCAGTATTTT.

This chain uses TRBV7-9 with TRBJ1-1, with a weak D call TRBD1 (5 bases). Germline CDR1 and CDR2: SEHNR and FQNEAQ (reference sequence). The CDR3 contains 13 residues. The V gene lost 5 bases and the J gene lost 1 base, with 8 bases spanning the gap. Here the CDR3 reads CASSHGQNTEAFF. DNA of the CDR3: TGTGCCAGCAGCCACGGACAGAACACTGAAGCTTTCTTT.

V and J are TRBV6-5 and TRBJ2-6, with TRBD1 matching 7 bases. After removal of 5 bases from V and 4 bases from J, the junction contained 5 bases not matched to a gene. There are 15 residues in the CDR3. Germline V gene sequence: CDR1 MNHEY, CDR2 SVGAGI. The CDR3 sequence: CASSQTGVGANVLTF. The DNA of the CDR3 is TGTGCCAGCAGTCAAACAGGGGTAGGGGCCAACGTCCTGACTTTC.

The chain joins TRBV14 to TRBJ1-1; the match to TRBD1 covers 7 bases. CDR1 and CDR2 (germline): SGHDN, FVKESK. This CDR3 is built from 16 residues. Trimming took 2 bases from V and 0 from J; bases not matched to a gene: 6. The CDR3 DNA reads TGTGCCAGCAGCCAATATGGACAGGAACTGAACACTGAAGCTTTCTTT. This codes for CASSQYGQELNTEAFF.

The chain recombines TRBV19 with TRBJ2-7; D is perhaps TRBD2 (5 bases). Germline V gene data show CDR1 as LNHDA and CDR2 as SQIVND (reference sequence). V was cut by 6 bases and J by 6 bases, with 15 bases left in between. The CDR3 has 13 residues. CDR3 sequence reads: CASRSKTTLEQYF. The DNA for the CDR3 is TGTGCCAGTAGGAGCAAGACTACTCTCGAGCAGTACTTC.

The chain uses TRBV9 and TRBJ1-2; 8 nucleotides align to TRBD1. This CDR3 is 13 amino acids long. CDR1 is SGDLS and CDR2 is YYNGEE in the germline V gene. V trimming: 4 bases; J trimming: 7 bases; junction bases outside the gene matches: 6. The CDR3, as DNA: TGTGCCAGCAGCTCCGGGACAGGCCTTGGCTACACCTTC. Residues: CASSSGTGLGYTF. The full variable domain, in which reference TRBV9 and TRBJ1-2 provide the parts outside the CDR3, is DSGVTQTPKHLITATGQRVTLRCSPRSGDLSVYWYQQSLDQGLQFLIQYYNGEERAKGNILERFSAQQFPDLHSELNLSSLELGDSALYFCASSSGTGLGYTFGSGTRLTVV.

This rearrangement joins TRBV12-3 or TRBV12-4 to TRBJ2-1, with 11 nucleotides matching TRBD2. The CDR3 consists of 13 residues. The J segment lost 8 bases and the V segment lost 6 bases, leaving 3 bases of the junction unmatched. Here the CDR3 DNA reads TGTGCCAGCAGCAAACTAGCGGGGGATGAGCAGTTCTTC. Translation: CASSKLAGDEQFF.

V and J are TRBV10-3 and TRBJ2-2, with D perhaps TRBD1 (6 bases). The germline V gene has CDR1 ENHRY and CDR2 SYGVKD. The CDR3 loop spans 15 amino acids. The V gene lost 0 bases and the J gene lost 1 base, with 6 bases spanning the gap. In DNA form, the CDR3 reads TGTGCCATCAGTGAGTCGGGACAGAACACCGGGGAGCTGTTTTTT. This gives the protein CAISESGQNTGELFF.